Listed below are T cell receptor beta chains from one sample, sequenced in a study of blood T cell repertoires in COVID-19. Measured with immunoSEQ multiplex PCR; TCRdb has only the in-frame clones, and not every one. The sample holds approximately 190,000 clones, about four fifths seen once. The sample taken for sequencing was peripheral blood. All receptors derive from a man in his sixties with acute or convalescent COVID-19. Each CDR3 is given with its conserved first and last residue. A D gene is named only where the DNA matches it firmly. The size entry is marked missing in some rows and otherwise reads once, few, many or a size class.

J gene | clone size | CDR3 length | V gene | D gene | CDR3 DNA | CDR3 protein
TRBJ2-5 | . | 15 | TRBV4-3 | TRBD1 | TGCGCCAGCAGCCGAGGGACAGGGAACCAAGAGACCCAGTACTTC | CASSRGTGNQETQYF
TRBJ2-5 | . | 13 | TRBV5-1 | TRBD1 | TGCGCCAGCACCCGGGGACAGCAAGAGACCCAGTACTTC | CASTRGQQETQYF
TRBJ1-2 | . | 11 | TRBV20-1 | . | TGCAGTGCCGCGCAGGGGCCTGGCTACACCTTC | CSAAQGPGYTF
TRBJ1-5 | . | 15 | TRBV6-1 | . | TGTGCCAGCAGTGAAGAGGGGGGGGGTTATCAGCCCCAGCATTTT | CASSEEGGGYQPQHF
TRBJ1-2 | . | 17 | TRBV7-3 | TRBD1 | TGTGCCAGCAGCTCGACAGGGGGCGGGCCCACAACATCTGGCTACACCTTC | CASSSTGGGPTTSGYTF
TRBJ2-7 | . | 15 | TRBV3-1/TRBV3-2 | . | TGTGCCAGCAGCCAAGTTATGGGACTTTCCTACGAGCAGTACTTC | CASSQVMGLSYEQYF
TRBJ1-4 | . | 14 | TRBV2 | . | TGTGCCAGCAGGGGGGGTCGTCGGAATGAAAAACTGTTTTTT | CASRGGRRNEKLFF
TRBJ1-1 | . | 13 | TRBV11-1 | TRBD1 | TGTGCCAGCAGCCGCCAGGACAGGAGGGAAGCTTTCTTT | CASSRQDRREAFF
TRBJ2-7 | medium-sized | 18 | TRBV18 | TRBD2 | TGTGCCAGCTCATATGCCGGGACTAGCGGGCCGAGCTCCTACGAGCAGTACTTC | CASSYAGTSGPSSYEQYF
TRBJ2-1 | once | 14 | TRBV4-1 | . | TGCGCCAGCAGCCAGCGCCCCCCCTACAATGAGCAGTTCTTC | CASSQRPPYNEQFF
TRBJ2-2 | . | 18 | TRBV6-1 | TRBD2 | TGTGCCAGCAGTGCTACTAGCGGGAGGAAAGGGAGCACCGGGGAGCTGTTTTTT | CASSATSGRKGSTGELFF
TRBJ2-2 | . | 16 | TRBV4-3 | TRBD2 | TGCGCCAGCAGCCAAGCTAGCGGGGGTCCCACCGGGGAGCTGTTTTTT | CASSQASGGPTGELFF
TRBJ1-6 | . | 22 | TRBV3-1/TRBV3-2 | . | TGTGCCAGCAGCCAGCCATTTGGTGGCAGGGGAAAACCTCGCTCCTATAATTCACCCCTCCACTTT | CASSQPFGGRGKPRSYNSPLHF
TRBJ2-1 | few | 12 | TRBV6-5 | . | TGTGCGGCAGGACAGTCCTACAATGAGCAGTTCTTC | CAAGQSYNEQFF
TRBJ1-6 | . | 15 | TRBV4-2 | . | TGTGCCAGCAGCCAAGGGGGGCTGATCAATTCACCCCTCCACTTT | CASSQGGLINSPLHF
TRBJ2-7 | . | 15 | TRBV2 | TRBD2 | TGTGCCAGCAGTGCCCTCGGGACTAGCGCCTACGAGCAGTACTTC | CASSALGTSAYEQYF
TRBJ1-2 | once | 14 | TRBV5-1 | TRBD1 | TGCGCCAGCAGCCCGACAGGGGTAAACTATGGCTACACCTTC | CASSPTGVNYGYTF
TRBJ2-2 | . | 17 | TRBV7-3 | TRBD2 | TGTGCCAGCAGCCTATCTAGCGGGAGGGCTGACACCGGGGAGCTGTTTTTT | CASSLSSGRADTGELFF
TRBJ2-7 | . | 13 | TRBV2 | . | TGTGCCAGCGCCCCAACCCAGGGTTTCGAGCAGTACTTC | CASAPTQGFEQYF
TRBJ2-7 | . | 12 | TRBV11-2 | . | TGTGCCAGCAGCGGGCCGGGGGTCGAGCAGTACTTC | CASSGPGVEQYF
TRBJ1-1 | . | 13 | TRBV6-5 | . | TGTGCCAGCAGTTACGGGCAGAACACTGAAGCTTTCTTT | CASSYGQNTEAFF
TRBJ2-3 | once | 14 | TRBV30 | TRBD1 | TGTGCCTGGAACCCGGGACAGCGGACAGATACGCAGTATTTT | CAWNPGQRTDTQYF
TRBJ2-7 | . | 17 | TRBV5-1 | TRBD1 | TGCGCCAGCAGTCACTCCCGTACGGGACAGGGGGCCTACGAGCAGTACTTC | CASSHSRTGQGAYEQYF
TRBJ2-1 | . | 16 | TRBV30 | . | TGTGCCTGGAGTGTCTTAGCCACCACACCCTCCAATGAGCAGTTCTTC | CAWSVLATTPSNEQFF
TRBJ2-3 | . | 18 | TRBV6-1 | . | TGTGCCAGCAGTGAATCTGGGTGGAGGGGGGGCAGGACAGATACGCAGTATTTT | CASSESGWRGGRTDTQYF